This record covers a single TCR beta chain. V lost 4 bases, J lost 3 bases, and 15 bases lay in between. The CDR3 runs 15 residues. CDR1 and CDR2 from the germline V gene are SGHTA and FQGTGA. Researchers amplified the TCR beta CDR3 regions from RNA transcripts. First-round RT-PCR targeting the TCR CDR3 was performed with the HTBI primer set. TCRdb redid the calling of the multiplex PCR reads with MiXCR, one entry per CDR3 protein. Of roughly 100,000 distinct CDR3 sequences in the sample, approximately 48% were seen once. The data stem from a study of T cells in Graves' hyperthyroidism and ophthalmopathy. Turning to the study itself: Peripheral blood was drawn at first diagnosis, prior to all treatment.

The rearrangement uses TRBV7-3 and TRBJ2-5; no definite D call. This TCR was recovered from a middle-aged man with Graves' hyperthyroidism. The sequencing sample was made of blood. The CDR3 sequence: CASSSLGAGEETQYF. The CDR3 DNA sequence: TGTGCCAGCAGCTCACTTGGCGCCGGAGAAGAGACCCAGTACTTC.